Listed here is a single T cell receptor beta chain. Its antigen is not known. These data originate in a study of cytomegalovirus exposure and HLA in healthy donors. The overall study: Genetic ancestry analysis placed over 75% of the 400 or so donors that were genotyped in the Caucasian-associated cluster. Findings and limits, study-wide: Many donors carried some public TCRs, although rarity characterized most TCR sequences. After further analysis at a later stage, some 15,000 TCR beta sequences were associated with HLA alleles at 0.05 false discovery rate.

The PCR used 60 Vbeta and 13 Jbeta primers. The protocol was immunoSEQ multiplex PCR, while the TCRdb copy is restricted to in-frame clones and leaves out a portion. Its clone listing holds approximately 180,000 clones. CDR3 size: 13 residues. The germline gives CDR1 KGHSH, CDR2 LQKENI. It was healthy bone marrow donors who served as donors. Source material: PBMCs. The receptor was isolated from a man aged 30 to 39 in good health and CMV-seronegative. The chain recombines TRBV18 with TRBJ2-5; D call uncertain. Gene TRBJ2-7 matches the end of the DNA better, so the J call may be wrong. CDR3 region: CASSDAVGYEQYF. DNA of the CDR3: TGTGCCAGCTCAGATGCGGTTGGGTACGAGCAGTACTTC.